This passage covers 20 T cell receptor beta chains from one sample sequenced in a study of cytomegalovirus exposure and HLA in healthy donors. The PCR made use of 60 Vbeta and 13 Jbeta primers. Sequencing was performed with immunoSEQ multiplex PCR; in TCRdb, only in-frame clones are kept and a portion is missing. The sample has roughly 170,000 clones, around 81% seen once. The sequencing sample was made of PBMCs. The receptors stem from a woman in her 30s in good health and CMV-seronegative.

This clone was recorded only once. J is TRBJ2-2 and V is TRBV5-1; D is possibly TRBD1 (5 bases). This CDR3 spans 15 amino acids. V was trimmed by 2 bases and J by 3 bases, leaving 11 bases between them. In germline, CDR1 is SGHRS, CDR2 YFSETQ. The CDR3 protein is CASSLRGPDTGELFF. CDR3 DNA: TGCGCCAGCAGCTTAAGGGGTCCCGACACCGGGGAGCTGTTTTTT.

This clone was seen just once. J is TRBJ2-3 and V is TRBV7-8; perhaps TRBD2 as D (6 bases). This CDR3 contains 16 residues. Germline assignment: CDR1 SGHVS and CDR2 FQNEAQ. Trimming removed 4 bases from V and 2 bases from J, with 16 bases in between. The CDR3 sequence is CASSYIRRGTTDTQYF. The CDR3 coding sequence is TGTGCCAGCAGCTACATCCGGCGGGGCACCACAGATACGCAGTATTTT.

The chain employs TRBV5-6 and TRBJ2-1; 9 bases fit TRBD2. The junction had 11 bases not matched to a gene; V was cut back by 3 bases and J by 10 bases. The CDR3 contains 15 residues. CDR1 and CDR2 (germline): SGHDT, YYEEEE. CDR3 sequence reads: CASSYPSSGTREQFF. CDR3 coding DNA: TGTGCCAGCAGCTACCCTTCTAGCGGGACTCGCGAGCAGTTCTTC. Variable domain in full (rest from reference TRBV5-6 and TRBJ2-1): DAGVTQSPTHLIKTRGQQVTLRCSPKSGHDTVSWYQQALGQGPQFIFQYYEEEERQRGNFPDRFSGHQFPNYSSELNVNALLLGDSALYLCASSYPSSGTREQFFGPGTRLTVL.

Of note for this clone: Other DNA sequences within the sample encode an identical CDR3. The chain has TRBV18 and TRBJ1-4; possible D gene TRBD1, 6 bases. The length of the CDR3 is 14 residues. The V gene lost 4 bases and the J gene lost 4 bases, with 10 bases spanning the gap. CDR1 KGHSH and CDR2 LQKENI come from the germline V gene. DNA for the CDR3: TGTGCCAGCTCACGGGGGACACTTAATGAAAAACTGTTTTTT. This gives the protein CASSRGTLNEKLFF.

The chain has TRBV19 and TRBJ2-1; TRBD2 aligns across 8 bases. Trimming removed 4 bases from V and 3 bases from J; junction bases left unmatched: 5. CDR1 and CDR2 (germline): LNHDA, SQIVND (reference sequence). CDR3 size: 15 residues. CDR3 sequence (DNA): TGTGCCAGTAGTAGTAGCGGGGTATTCTACAATGAGCAGTTCTTC. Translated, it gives CASSSSGVFYNEQFF.

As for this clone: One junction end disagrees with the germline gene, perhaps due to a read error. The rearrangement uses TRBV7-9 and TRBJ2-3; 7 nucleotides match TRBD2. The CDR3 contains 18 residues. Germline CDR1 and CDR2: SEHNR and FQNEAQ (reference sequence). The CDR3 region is CSSSLNSRSGGRTDTQYF. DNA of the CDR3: TGTTCCAGCAGCTTAAATTCGAGATCGGGAGGACGCACAGATACGCAGTATTTT.

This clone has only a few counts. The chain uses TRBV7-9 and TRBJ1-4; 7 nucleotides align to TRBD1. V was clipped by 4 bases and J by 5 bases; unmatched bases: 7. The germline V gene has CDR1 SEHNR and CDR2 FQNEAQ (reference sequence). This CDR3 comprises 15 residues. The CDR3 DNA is TGTGCCAGCAGCTCAGTTGAGACAGGGAATGAAAAACTGTTTTTT. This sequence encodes CASSSVETGNEKLFF.

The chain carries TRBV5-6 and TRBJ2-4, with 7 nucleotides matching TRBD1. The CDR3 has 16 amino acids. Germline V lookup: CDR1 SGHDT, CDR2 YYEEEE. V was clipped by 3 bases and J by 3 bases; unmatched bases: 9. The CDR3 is CASSYDRERGKNIQYF. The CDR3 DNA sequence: TGTGCCAGCAGCTACGACAGGGAGAGGGGCAAAAACATTCAGTACTTC.

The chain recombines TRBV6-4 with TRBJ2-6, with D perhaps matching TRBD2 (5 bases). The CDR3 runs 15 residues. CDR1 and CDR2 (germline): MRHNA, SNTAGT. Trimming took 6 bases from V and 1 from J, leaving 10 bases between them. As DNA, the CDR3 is TGTGCCAGCAGCGAGGGTAAATCTGGGGCCAACGTCCTGACTTTC. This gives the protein CASSEGKSGANVLTF.

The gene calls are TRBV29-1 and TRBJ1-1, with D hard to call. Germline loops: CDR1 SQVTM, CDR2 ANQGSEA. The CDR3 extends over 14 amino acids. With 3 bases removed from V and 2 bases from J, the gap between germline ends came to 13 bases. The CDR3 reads CSVERKYGNTEAFF. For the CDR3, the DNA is TGCAGCGTTGAGAGGAAGTACGGTAACACTGAAGCTTTCTTT.

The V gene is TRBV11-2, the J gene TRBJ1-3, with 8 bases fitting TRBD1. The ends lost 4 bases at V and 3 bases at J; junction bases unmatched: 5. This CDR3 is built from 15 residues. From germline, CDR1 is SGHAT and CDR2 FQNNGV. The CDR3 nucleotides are TGTGCCAGCAGCTCGTGGACAGGGAGTGGAAACACCATATATTTT. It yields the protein CASSSWTGSGNTIYF.

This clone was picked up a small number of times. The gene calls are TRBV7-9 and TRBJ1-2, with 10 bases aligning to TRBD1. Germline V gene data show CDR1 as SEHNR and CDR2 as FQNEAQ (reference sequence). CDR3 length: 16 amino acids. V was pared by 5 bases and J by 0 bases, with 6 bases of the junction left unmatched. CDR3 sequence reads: CASSPRQGAANYGYTF. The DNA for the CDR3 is TGTGCCAGCAGCCCACGACAGGGGGCGGCTAACTATGGCTACACCTTC.

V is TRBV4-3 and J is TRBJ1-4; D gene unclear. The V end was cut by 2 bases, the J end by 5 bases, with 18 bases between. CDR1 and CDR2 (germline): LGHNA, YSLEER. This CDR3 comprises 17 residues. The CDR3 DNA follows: TGCGCCAGCAGCCAATCTGGTATACAGCCTTTAAATGAAAAACTGTTTTTT. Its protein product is CASSQSGIQPLNEKLFF.

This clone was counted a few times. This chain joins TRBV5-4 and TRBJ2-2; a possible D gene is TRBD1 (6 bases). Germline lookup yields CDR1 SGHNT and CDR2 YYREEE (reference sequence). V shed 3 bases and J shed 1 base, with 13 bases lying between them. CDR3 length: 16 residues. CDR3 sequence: CASSWEGTRNTGELFF. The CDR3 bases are TGTGCCAGCAGCTGGGAAGGGACAAGGAACACCGGGGAGCTGTTTTTT.

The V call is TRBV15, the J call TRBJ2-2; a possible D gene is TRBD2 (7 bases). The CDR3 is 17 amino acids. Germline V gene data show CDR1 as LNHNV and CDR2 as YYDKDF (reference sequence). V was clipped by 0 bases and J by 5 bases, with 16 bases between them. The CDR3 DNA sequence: TGTGCCACCAGCAGAGACGAGGGGGGAGGGGGTACCGGGGAGCTGTTTTTT. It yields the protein CATSRDEGGGGTGELFF. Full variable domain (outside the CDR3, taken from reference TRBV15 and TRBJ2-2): DAMVIQNPRYQVTQFGKPVTLSCSQTLNHNVMYWYQQKSSQAPKLLFHYYDKDFNNEADTPDNFQSRRPNTSFCFLDIRSPGLGDTAMYLCATSRDEGGGGTGELFFGEGSRLTVL.

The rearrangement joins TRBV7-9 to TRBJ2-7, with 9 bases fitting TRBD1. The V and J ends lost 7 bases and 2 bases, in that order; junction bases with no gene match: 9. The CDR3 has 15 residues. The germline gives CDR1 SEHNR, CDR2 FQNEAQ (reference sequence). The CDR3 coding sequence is TGTGCCAGCAACCCCGGACAGGGGAACCCCTACGAGCAGTACTTC. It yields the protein CASNPGQGNPYEQYF. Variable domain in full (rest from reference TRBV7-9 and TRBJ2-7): DTGVSQNPRHKITKRGQNVTFRCDPISEHNRLYWYRQTLGQGPEFLTYFQNEAQLEKSRLLSDRFSAERPKGSFSTLEIQRTEQGDSAMYLCASNPGQGNPYEQYFGPGTRLTVT.

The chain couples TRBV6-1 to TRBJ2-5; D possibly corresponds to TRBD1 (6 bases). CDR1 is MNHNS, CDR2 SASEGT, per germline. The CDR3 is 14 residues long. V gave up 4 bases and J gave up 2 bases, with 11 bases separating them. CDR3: CASSVGGSQETQYF. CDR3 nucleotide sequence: TGTGCCAGCAGTGTTGGGGGCAGTCAAGAGACCCAGTACTTC.

As DNA, the CDR3 is TGTGCCAGCGGAGACCCGATTAGGTATGGCTACACCTTC. It codes for CASGDPIRYGYTF. This chain links TRBV6-1 with TRBJ1-2; D is unclear. This CDR3 is 13 amino acids long. V was pared by 8 bases and J by 5 bases, with 15 bases between. CDR1 is MNHNS and CDR2 is SASEGT in the germline V gene.

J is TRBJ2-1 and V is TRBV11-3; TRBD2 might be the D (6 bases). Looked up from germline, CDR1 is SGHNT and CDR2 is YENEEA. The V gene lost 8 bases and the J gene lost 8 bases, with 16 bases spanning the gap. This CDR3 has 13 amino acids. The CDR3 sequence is CASASREKDEQFF. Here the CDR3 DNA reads TGTGCCAGCGCCTCCCGGGAGAAGGATGAGCAGTTCTTC. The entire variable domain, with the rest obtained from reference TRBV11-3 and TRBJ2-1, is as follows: EAGVVQSPRYKIIEKKQPVAFWCNPISGHNTLYWYLQNLGQGPELLIRYENEEAVDDSQLPKDRFSAERLKGVDSTLKIQPAELGDSAVYLCASASREKDEQFFGPGTRLTVL.

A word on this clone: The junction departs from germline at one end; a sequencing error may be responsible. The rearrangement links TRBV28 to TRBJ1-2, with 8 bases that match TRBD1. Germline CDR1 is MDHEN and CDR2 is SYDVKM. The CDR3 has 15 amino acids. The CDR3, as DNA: TGTGCCAGCAGTTCCCCTGGACAGGGTAAAGATGGCTGCACCTTC. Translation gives CASSSPGQGKDGCTF.